These 3 T cell receptor beta chains were sequenced from one sample in a study of shared clonotypes between healthy human individuals. The protocol was immunoSEQ multiplex PCR, while the TCRdb copy is restricted to in-frame clones and leaves out a portion. The data contain fewer than 850,000 clones, 60% to 80% of them singletons. Sample: memory CD4+ T cells sorted from blood. Sample subset: CD45RA-negative fraction. The receptors here all came from a woman in her twenties or thirties in good health.

The V call is TRBV7-2, the J call TRBJ2-2, with 10 positions matching TRBD2. CDR3 length: 16 residues. V gave up 3 bases and J gave up 4 bases; unmatched junction bases: 5. Germline V gene lookup returns CDR1 SGHTA and CDR2 FQGNSA. CDR3 sequence reads: CASSFQLAGATGELFF. The CDR3 nucleotides are TGTGCCAGCAGCTTCCAGCTAGCGGGAGCCACCGGGGAGCTGTTTTTT.

The chain has TRBV14 and TRBJ2-1; D is perhaps TRBD1 (5 bases). Per the germline V gene, CDR1 is SGHDN and CDR2 is FVKESK. The CDR3 consists of 15 residues. Trimming cost V 6 bases and J 6 bases, with 18 bases left between them. The CDR3 DNA reads TGTGCCAGCAGTCCGACAGCTGCCCTCGTCAATGAGCAGTTCTTC. As protein: CASSPTAALVNEQFF.

There are a few counts of this clone. Other nucleotide sequences in the sample specify the same CDR3. The chain uses TRBV11-1 and TRBJ1-1; D remains ambiguous. This CDR3 is built from 13 residues. The V gene's germline CDR1 is SGHAT and CDR2 FQDESV (reference sequence). The ends were cut back, 0 bases at V and 2 bases at J, with 4 bases in the middle. In DNA, the CDR3 is TGTGCCAGCAGCTTAGCTGAAAACACTGAAGCTTTCTTT. Its protein product is CASSLAENTEAFF.